This T cell receptor beta chain was captured in a study of Graves' ophthalmopathy and Graves' hyperthyroidism. General study findings and limits: The blood repertoire also included most expanded thyroid clonotypes above 0.001 frequency. The model reached approximately 67% sensitivity and around 72% specificity for predicting ophthalmopathy progression.

The authors diagnosed from clinical symptoms, serum thyroxine, TRAb, thyroid ultrasound and orbital computed tomography. What supplied the PBMCs was approximately 10 ml of fresh peripheral blood. The sample holds many counts of this clonotype. Its antigen is unknown. RNA transcripts provided the template for amplifying TCR beta CDR3 regions. Investigators did first-round RT-PCR with HTBI primers, then second-round multiplex PCR. Via MiXCR, TCRdb re-called the multiplex PCR reads, giving one row per CDR3 protein. The top ten hold 6.5% of the sample, which has tens of thousands of distinct CDR3 sequences, nearly 50% seen once. The V and J ends lost 6 bases and 0 bases, in that order; junction bases with no gene match: 4. This CDR3 contains 15 residues. Germline V gives CDR1 MNHNS, CDR2 SASEGT.

The chain links TRBV6-1 to TRBJ2-7; 11 nucleotides line up with TRBD2. This TCR was sampled from an adult woman with stable Graves' hyperthyroidism. Sequencing used peripheral blood. The CDR3: CASSGTSGVSYEQYF. The CDR3 DNA sequence: TGTGCCAGCAGCGGGACTAGCGGAGTCTCCTACGAGCAGTACTTC.